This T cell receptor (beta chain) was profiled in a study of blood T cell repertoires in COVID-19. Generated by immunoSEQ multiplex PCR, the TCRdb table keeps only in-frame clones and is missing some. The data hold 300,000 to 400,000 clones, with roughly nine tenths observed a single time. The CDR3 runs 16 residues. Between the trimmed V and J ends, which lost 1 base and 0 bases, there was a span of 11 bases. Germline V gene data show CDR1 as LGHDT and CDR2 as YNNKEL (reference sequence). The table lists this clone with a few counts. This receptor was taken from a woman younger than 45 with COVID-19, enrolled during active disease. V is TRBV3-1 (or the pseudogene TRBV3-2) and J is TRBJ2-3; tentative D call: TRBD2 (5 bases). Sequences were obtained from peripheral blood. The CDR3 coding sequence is TGTGCCAGCAGCCAAGTTGAGCGGTATAGCACAGATACGCAGTATTTT. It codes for CASSQVERYSTDTQYF.